A single sample is the source of the 2 T cell receptor beta chains below, sequenced in a study of T cells in Graves' hyperthyroidism and ophthalmopathy. RNA transcripts served as the template for amplifying TCR beta CDR3 regions. Using the HTBI primer set, a first-round RT-PCR was run on the TCR CDR3. TCRdb independently ran MiXCR on the multiplex PCR reads; one entry per CDR3 protein. The table records some 600,000 distinct CDR3 sequences, about 15% of them present only once. Sequencing was performed on blood. The receptors originated from a woman aged 30 to 39 with Graves' hyperthyroidism that later progressed to Graves' ophthalmopathy.

This clonotype appeared a few times. V is TRBV20-1 and J is TRBJ2-7; D perhaps matches TRBD1 (5 bases). Trimming removed 4 bases at V and 0 bases at J, with 10 bases between. The germline gives CDR1 DFQATT, CDR2 SNEGSKA (reference sequence). This CDR3 is 13 amino acids long. CDR3 in amino acids: CSATDTSSYEQYF. CDR3 bases: TGCAGTGCTACGGACACGAGCTCCTACGAGCAGTACTTC.

This clonotype has ten or more counts. The chain employs TRBV7-9 and TRBJ1-1; D not certain. The V and J ends lost 7 bases and 3 bases respectively, with 18 bases between them. The CDR3 loop spans 15 amino acids. In germline, CDR1 is SEHNR, CDR2 FQNEAQ (reference sequence). CDR3 nucleotides: TGTGCCAGCACCCCCTCATTAGGTTCCGACACTGAAGCTTTCTTT. This translates into CASTPSLGSDTEAFF.